The 10 T cell receptor beta chains reported below all come from one sample, sequenced in a study of memory CD4+ T cells and cytomegalovirus serostatus. Single viable CD3+CD4+CD8-CD45RO+ cells were sorted as the memory CD4+ T cells. The table came from immunoSEQ multiplex PCR; TCRdb's copy has only in-frame clones and leaves some out. The table lists some 29,000 clones, around 74% of them singletons, with less than 0.65% in the top ten. The sequencing input was memory CD4+ T cells from blood. Source of these receptors: an adult in good health and CMV-seronegative. Some clones in this sample may be carry-over from other donors' samples.

V gene TRBV5-1 combines with J gene TRBJ2-7; tentatively, D is TRBD1 (6 bases). The germline CDR1 and CDR2 sequences are SGHRS and YFSETQ. The CDR3 totals 14 residues. Trimming removed 4 bases from V and 7 bases from J, with 18 bases in between. CDR3 region: CASSQTRQVQEQYF. The DNA of the CDR3 is TGCGCCAGCAGCCAAACACGACAGGTTCAAGAGCAGTACTTC.

CDR3 amino acids: CASSIDRGQGGELFF. The CDR3 coding sequence is TGTGCCAGCAGTATAGACAGGGGGCAAGGCGGGGAGCTGTTTTTT. The chain uses TRBV6-1 and TRBJ2-2; 10 nucleotides agree with TRBD1. The germline gives CDR1 MNHNS, CDR2 SASEGT. J gave up 7 bases and V 5 bases, and 7 bases lay outside the gene matches. This CDR3 region has 15 residues.

The gene calls are TRBV27 and TRBJ1-5; D might be TRBD1 (5 bases). V lost 5 bases to trimming and J lost 4 bases, with 15 bases between them. The CDR3 runs to 15 residues. The V gene's germline CDR1 is MNHEY and CDR2 SMNVEV (reference sequence). The CDR3 nucleotides read TGTGCCAGCAGTCCAACAGGATGGGGAAATCAGCCCCAGCATTTT. Amino acid sequence: CASSPTGWGNQPQHF.

The V call is TRBV7-9, the J call TRBJ2-6; D uncertain. Germline CDR1 is SEHNR and CDR2 is FQNEAQ (reference sequence). Trimming took 5 bases from V and 0 from J, leaving 8 bases between them. The length of the CDR3 is 15 residues. Here the CDR3 reads CASSPTLSGANVLTF. CDR3 nucleotide sequence: TGTGCCAGCAGCCCAACACTCTCTGGGGCCAACGTCCTGACTTTC.

CDR3 residues: CASSPEGTAYNSPLHF. Written as DNA, the CDR3 is TGCGCCAGCAGCCCGGAGGGGACGGCCTATAATTCACCCCTCCACTTT. The chain is built from TRBV5-1 and TRBJ1-6; tentatively, D is TRBD1 (5 bases). The V and J ends lost 4 bases and 2 bases respectively, with 13 bases between them. The CDR3 runs 16 residues. CDR1 and CDR2 from the germline V gene are SGHRS and YFSETQ.

The chain combines TRBV10-2 with TRBJ1-5; possible D gene TRBD1, 5 bases. The CDR3 consists of 17 residues. The V gene lost 0 bases and the J gene lost 0 bases, with 12 bases spanning the gap. Germline V gene sequence: CDR1 WSHSY, CDR2 SAAADI. This CDR3 is CASSESGATISNQPQHF. The CDR3 region has the DNA TGCGCCAGCAGTGAGTCAGGGGCGACCATTAGCAATCAGCCCCAGCATTTT.

This clone was counted a few times. The CDR3 loop reads CASSFGWKDNEKLFF. The CDR3 nucleotides read TGTGCCAGCAGCTTTGGGTGGAAAGATAATGAAAAACTGTTTTTT. The V gene is TRBV5-6, the J gene TRBJ1-4; no clear D. The germline CDR1 and CDR2 sequences are SGHDT and YYEEEE. Trimming shortened V by 2 bases and J by 4 bases, and 12 bases separated the two germline ends. This CDR3 region has 15 residues. The full variable domain, its missing parts supplied by reference TRBV5-6 and TRBJ1-4, is DAGVTQSPTHLIKTRGQQVTLRCSPKSGHDTVSWYQQALGQGPQFIFQYYEEEERQRGNFPDRFSGHQFPNYSSELNVNALLLGDSALYLCASSFGWKDNEKLFFGSGTQLSVL.

This clone was seen a handful of times. The genes are TRBV10-3 and TRBJ1-2; the D gene is possibly TRBD1 (6 bases). V was cut by 7 bases and J by 8 bases, with 17 bases left in between. There are 13 residues in the CDR3. In germline, CDR1 is ENHRY, CDR2 SYGVKD. CDR3: CAITLGGAEGYTF. CDR3 nucleotides: TGTGCCATCACCCTCGGGGGGGCAGAGGGCTACACCTTC.

V is TRBV10-2 and J is TRBJ1-2, with D maybe TRBD1 (5 bases). V lost 4 bases, J lost 2 bases, and 8 bases lay in between. The germline V gene encodes CDR1 WSHSY and CDR2 SAAADI. The CDR3 extends over 13 amino acids. The CDR3 bases are TGCGCCAGCAGTGGACAGCTAAACTATGGCTACACCTTC. Its translation is CASSGQLNYGYTF.

This chain uses TRBV6-5 with TRBJ2-3, with D tentatively TRBD2 (5 bases). The CDR3 runs 15 residues. Germline V gene sequence: CDR1 MNHEY, CDR2 SVGAGI. V gave up 3 bases and J gave up 4 bases, with 14 bases separating them. Written as DNA, the CDR3 is TGTGCCAGCAGTTATGGCGGGTTGGAGGCAGATACGCAGTATTTT. It is translated as CASSYGGLEADTQYF.